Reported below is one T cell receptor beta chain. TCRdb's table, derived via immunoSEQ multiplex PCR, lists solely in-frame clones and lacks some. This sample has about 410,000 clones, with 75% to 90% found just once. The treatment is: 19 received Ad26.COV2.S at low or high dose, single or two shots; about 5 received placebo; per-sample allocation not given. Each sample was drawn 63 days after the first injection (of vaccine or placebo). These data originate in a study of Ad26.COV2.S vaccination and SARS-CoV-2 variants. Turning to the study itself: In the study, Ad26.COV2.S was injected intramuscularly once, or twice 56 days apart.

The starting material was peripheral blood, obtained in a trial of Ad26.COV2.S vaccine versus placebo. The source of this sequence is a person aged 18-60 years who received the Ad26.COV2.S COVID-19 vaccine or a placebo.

CDR3 loop: CASSPDRGANGYTF. The CDR3 region has the DNA TGTGCCAGCTCACCGGACAGGGGGGCGAATGGCTACACCTTC. This sequence joins TRBV18 and TRBJ1-2; 10 positions match TRBD1. The CDR3 consists of 14 residues. The germline gives CDR1 KGHSH, CDR2 LQKENI. Trimming removed 3 bases from V and 6 bases from J; junction bases left unmatched: 4.